The clone carrying this T cell receptor beta chain was counted once. This sample stems from a study of glioma-infiltrating T cells after dendritic cell vaccination. Study as a whole: Dendritic cell vaccine was injected intradermally three times, biweekly.

J was trimmed by 5 bases and V by 3 bases; bases with no gene match: 9. Germline V gene data show CDR1 as SGHRS and CDR2 as YFSETQ. This CDR3 contains 15 residues. Some clones are missing from TCRdb's copy, which holds only in-frame ones; the method was immunoSEQ multiplex PCR. This sample carries 91,000 or so clones, approximately 80% of them seen once, and the ten largest clones take 4.5% to 5.5%. This sample's time point: after dendritic cell vaccination, including at tumor progression/relapse. Blood PBMC samples: pre-vaccination, two weeks post third vaccination, and at tumor progression. The chain employs TRBV5-1 and TRBJ1-2; 8 bases agree with TRBD1. The source material was blood, sampled after dendritic cell vaccination. The sequence was collected from a human donor with glioblastoma. As DNA, the CDR3 is TGCGCCAGCAGCTCTACCGGGACAGGTATTTATGGCTACACCTTC. Protein sequence: CASSSTGTGIYGYTF.